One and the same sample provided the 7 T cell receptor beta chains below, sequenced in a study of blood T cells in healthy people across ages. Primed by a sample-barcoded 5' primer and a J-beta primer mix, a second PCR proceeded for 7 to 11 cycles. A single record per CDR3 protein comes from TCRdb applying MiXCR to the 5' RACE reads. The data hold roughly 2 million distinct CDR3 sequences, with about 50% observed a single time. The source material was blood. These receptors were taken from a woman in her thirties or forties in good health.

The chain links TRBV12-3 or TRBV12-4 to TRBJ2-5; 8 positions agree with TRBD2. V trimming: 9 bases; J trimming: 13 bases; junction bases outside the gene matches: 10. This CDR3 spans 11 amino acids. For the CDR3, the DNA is TGTGCCAGTGGCGGGGGGCGCTTCTGGTACTTC. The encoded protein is CASGGGRFWYF.

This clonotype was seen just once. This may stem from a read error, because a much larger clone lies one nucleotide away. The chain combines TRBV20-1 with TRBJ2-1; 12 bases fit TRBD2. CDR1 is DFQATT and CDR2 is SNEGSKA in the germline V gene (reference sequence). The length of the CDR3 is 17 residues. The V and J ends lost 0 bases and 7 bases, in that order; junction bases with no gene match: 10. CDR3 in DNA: TGCAGTGCTAGAGATAGGCTAGCGGGGGGGCATACGAATGAGCAGTTCTTC. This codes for CSARDRLAGGHTNEQFF.

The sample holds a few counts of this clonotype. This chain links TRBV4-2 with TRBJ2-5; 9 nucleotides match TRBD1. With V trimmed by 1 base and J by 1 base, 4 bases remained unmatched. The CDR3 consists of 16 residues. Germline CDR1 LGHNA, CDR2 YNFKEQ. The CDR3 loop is CASSQAPGQGQETQYF. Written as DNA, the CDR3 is TGTGCCAGCAGCCAAGCCCCGGGACAGGGCCAAGAGACCCAGTACTTC.

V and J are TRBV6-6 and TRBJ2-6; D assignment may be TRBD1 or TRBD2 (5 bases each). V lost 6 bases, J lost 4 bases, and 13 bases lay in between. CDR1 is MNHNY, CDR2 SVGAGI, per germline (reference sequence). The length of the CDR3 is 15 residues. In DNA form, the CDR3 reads TGTGCCAGCAGCTCGGGACCTACGGGGGCCAACGTCCTGACTTTC. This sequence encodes CASSSGPTGANVLTF.

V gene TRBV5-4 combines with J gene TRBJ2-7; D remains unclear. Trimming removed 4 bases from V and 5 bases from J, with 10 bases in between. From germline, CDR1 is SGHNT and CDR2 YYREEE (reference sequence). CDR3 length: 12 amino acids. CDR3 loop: CASSGPPDEQYF. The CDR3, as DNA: TGTGCCAGCAGCGGACCGCCGGACGAGCAGTACTTC. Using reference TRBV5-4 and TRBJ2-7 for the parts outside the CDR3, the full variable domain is ETGVTQSPTHLIKTRGQQVTLRCSSQSGHNTVSWYQQALGQGPQFIFQYYREEENGRGNFPPRFSGLQFPNYSSELNVNALELDDSALYLCASSGPPDEQYFGPGTRLTVT.

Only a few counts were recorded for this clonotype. The CDR3 coding sequence is TGTGCCTGCTACGGAGAGAGGGACAGGGTACCATATGGCTACACCTTC. It is translated as CACYGERDRVPYGYTF. This rearrangement joins TRBV28 to TRBJ1-2; TRBD1 matches 9 bases. V lost 11 bases and J lost 5; bases outside the gene matches: 18. CDR1 is MDHEN, CDR2 SYDVKM, per germline. The CDR3 is 16 amino acids.

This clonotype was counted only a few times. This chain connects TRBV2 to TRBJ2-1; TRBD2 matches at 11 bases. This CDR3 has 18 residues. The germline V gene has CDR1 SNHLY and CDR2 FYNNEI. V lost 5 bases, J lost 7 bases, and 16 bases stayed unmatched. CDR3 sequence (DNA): TGTGCCAGCAGTTCCAGGGTGCGACTAGCGGGGTCAGGGAATGAGCAGTTCTTC. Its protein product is CASSSRVRLAGSGNEQFF.